These 4 T cell receptor beta chains originate from one sample sequenced in a study of T cells after yellow fever vaccination. TCRdb re-analysed the 5' RACE reads in MiXCR, keeping a single row per CDR3 protein. Of hundreds of thousands of distinct CDR3 sequences detected, approximately 12% appear once; the ten largest clones hold 11% to 15%. The sequencing used PBMCs, collected on the day of the yellow fever booster vaccination. These receptors all stem from a man in his thirties or forties who received the YFV17D yellow fever vaccine.

This clonotype was seen only a few times. The chain links TRBV20-1 to TRBJ2-3, with 8 bases lining up with TRBD1. The CDR3 is 13 residues long. CDR1 is DFQATT and CDR2 is SNEGSKA in the germline V gene (reference sequence). V shed 8 bases, J shed 4 bases, and the junction held 8 bases outside the gene matches. The CDR3 is CSLGQGSSDTQYF. The CDR3 nucleotides are TGCAGTCTCGGACAGGGCTCTTCAGATACGCAGTATTTT.

The gene calls are TRBV20-1 and TRBJ2-3; 11 nucleotides match TRBD2. CDR1 and CDR2 from the germline V gene are DFQATT and SNEGSKA (reference sequence). CDR3 length: 15 residues. With V trimmed by 0 bases and J by 4 bases, 3 bases remained unmatched. The CDR3 nucleotides are TGCAGTGCTAGAGAACTAGCGGGAGATCCAGATACGCAGTATTTT. Residues: CSARELAGDPDTQYF.

In this sample, this clonotype turned up a few times. The rearrangement joins TRBV20-1 to TRBJ1-3; D is unresolved. The CDR3 has 13 amino acids. The germline V and J ends were trimmed by 3 bases and 1 base, with 7 bases remaining between them. CDR1 and CDR2 (germline): DFQATT, SNEGSKA (reference sequence). CDR3 in amino acids: CSARVGSGNTIYF. The CDR3 nucleotides are TGCAGTGCTAGGGTGGGGTCTGGAAACACCATATATTTT.

The chain has TRBV4-3 and TRBJ2-2, with TRBD2 matching 11 bases. This CDR3 is built from 16 residues. From germline, CDR1 is LGHNA and CDR2 YSLEER. V gave up 4 bases and J gave up 4 bases; unmatched junction bases: 5. CDR3 coding DNA: TGCGCCAGCAGCCGACTCCTAGCGGGAGGCACCGGGGAGCTGTTTTTT. Its translation: CASSRLLAGGTGELFF.